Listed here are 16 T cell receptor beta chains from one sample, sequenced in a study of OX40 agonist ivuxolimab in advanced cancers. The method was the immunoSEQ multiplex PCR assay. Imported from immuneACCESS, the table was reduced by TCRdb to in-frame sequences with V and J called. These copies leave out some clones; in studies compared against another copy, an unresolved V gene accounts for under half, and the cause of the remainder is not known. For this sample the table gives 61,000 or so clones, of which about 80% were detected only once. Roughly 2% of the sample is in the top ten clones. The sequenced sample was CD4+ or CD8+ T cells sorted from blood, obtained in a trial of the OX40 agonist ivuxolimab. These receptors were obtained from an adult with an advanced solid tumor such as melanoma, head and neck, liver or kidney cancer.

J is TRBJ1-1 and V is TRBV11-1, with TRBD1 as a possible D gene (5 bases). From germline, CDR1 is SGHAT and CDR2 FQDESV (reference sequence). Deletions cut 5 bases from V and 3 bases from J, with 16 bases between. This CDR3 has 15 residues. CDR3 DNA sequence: TGTGCCAGCAGCCCGGGAAGTACGGGGGACACTGAAGCTTTCTTT. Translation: CASSPGSTGDTEAFF.

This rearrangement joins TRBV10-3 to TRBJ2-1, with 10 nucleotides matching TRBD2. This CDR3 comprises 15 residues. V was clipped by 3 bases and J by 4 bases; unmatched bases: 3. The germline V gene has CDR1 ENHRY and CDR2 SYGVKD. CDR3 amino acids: CAISDLAGEYNEQFF. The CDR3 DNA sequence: TGTGCCATCAGTGACCTAGCGGGAGAATACAATGAGCAGTTCTTC.

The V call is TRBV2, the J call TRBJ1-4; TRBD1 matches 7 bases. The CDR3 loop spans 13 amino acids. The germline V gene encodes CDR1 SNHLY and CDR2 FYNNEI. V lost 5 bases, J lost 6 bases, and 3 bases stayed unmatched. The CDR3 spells CASSRDRDEKLFF. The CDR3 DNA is TGTGCCAGCAGTCGAGACAGGGATGAAAAACTGTTTTTT.

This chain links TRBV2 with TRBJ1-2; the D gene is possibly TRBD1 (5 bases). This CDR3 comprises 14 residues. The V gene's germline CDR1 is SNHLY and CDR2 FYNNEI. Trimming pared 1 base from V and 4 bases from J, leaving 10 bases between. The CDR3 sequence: CASSEGGWSYGYTF. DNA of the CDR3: TGTGCCAGCAGTGAAGGGGGGTGGAGCTATGGCTACACCTTC.

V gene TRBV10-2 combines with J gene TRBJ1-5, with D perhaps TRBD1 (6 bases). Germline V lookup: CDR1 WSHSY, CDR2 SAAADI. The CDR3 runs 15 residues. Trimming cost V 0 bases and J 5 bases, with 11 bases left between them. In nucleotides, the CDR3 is TGCGCCAGCAGTGAGTCAAAGGGGGGTCATCAGCCCCAGCATTTT. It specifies CASSESKGGHQPQHF.

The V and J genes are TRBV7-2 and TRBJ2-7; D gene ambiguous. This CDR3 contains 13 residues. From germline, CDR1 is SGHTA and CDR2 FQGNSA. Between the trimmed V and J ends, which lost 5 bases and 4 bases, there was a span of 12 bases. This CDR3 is CASSLPQEYEQYF. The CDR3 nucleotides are TGTGCCAGCAGCCTACCCCAAGAGTACGAGCAGTACTTC.

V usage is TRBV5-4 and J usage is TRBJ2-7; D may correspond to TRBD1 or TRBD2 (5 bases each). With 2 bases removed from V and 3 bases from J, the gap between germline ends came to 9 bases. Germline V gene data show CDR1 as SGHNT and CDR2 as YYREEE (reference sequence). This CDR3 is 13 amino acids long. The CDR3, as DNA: TGTGCCAGCAGCTTAAGGGACGGCTACGAGCAGTACTTC. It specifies CASSLRDGYEQYF.

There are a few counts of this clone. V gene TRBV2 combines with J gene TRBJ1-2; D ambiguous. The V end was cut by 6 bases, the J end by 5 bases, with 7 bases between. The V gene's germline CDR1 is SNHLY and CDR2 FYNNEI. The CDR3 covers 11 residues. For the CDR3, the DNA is TGTGCCAGCAGCGGAAGGTATGGCTACACCTTC. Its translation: CASSGRYGYTF.

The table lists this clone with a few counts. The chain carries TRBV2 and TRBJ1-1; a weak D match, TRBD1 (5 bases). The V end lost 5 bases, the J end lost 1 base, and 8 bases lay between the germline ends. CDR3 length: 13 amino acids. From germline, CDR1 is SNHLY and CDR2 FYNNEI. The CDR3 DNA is TGTGCCAGCAGTTATACAGGGAACACTGAAGCTTTCTTT. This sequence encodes CASSYTGNTEAFF.

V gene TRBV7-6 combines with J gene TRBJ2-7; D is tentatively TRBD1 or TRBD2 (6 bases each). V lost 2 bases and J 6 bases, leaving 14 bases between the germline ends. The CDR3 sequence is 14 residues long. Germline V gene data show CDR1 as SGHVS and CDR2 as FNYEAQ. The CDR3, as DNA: TGTGCCAGCAGCTTAAGCCCCCCGGGGGCCGAGCAGTACTTC. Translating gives CASSLSPPGAEQYF.

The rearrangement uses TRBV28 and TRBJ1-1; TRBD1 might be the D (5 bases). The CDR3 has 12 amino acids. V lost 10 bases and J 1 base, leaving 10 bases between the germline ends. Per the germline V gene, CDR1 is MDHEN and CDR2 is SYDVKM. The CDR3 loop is CATGGTNTEAFF. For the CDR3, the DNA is TGTGCCACCGGGGGGACGAACACTGAAGCTTTCTTT.

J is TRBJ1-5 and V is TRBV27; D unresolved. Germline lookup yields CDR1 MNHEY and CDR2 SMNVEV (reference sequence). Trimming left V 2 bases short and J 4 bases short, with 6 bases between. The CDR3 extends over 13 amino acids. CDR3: CASSLEVNQPQHF. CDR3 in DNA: TGTGCCAGCAGTTTAGAGGTTAATCAGCCCCAGCATTTT.

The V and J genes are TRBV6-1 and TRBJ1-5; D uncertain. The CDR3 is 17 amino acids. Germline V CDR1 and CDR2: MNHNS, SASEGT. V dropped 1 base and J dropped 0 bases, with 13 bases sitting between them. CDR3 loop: CASSEGWWVRSNQPQHF. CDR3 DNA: TGTGCCAGCAGTGAAGGTTGGTGGGTCCGTAGCAATCAGCCCCAGCATTTT.

The DNA of the CDR3 is TGCGCCAGCAGTCTAGACGGTGAGACCCAGTACTTC. Residues: CASSLDGETQYF. This sequence joins TRBV5-1 and TRBJ2-5; D is undetermined. Germline V gene lookup returns CDR1 SGHRS and CDR2 YFSETQ. This CDR3 has 12 residues. Trimming pared 5 bases from V and 5 bases from J, leaving 10 bases between.

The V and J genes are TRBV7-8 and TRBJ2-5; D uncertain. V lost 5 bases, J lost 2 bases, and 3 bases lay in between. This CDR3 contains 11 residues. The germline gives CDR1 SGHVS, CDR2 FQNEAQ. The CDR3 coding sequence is TGTGCCAGCAGCCCACAAGAGACCCAGTACTTC. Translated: CASSPQETQYF.

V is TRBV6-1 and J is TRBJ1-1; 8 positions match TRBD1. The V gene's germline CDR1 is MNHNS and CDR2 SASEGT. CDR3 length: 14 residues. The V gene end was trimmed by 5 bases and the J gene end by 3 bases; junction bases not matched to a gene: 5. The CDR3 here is CASSLRTGYTEAFF. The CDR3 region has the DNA TGTGCCAGCAGTCTCCGGACAGGGTACACTGAAGCTTTCTTT.